The 20 T cell receptor beta chains presented below share a single source sample, sequenced in a study of glioma-infiltrating T cells. The iRepertoire nested amplicon-rescue multiplex PCR amplified TCR alpha and beta CDR3s from RNA. TCRdb reprocessed the multiplex PCR reads with MiXCR, giving one entry per CDR3 protein. The sample has under 200,000 distinct CDR3 sequences, roughly 45% seen once. Sequencing was performed on glioma tissue, nonneoplastic brain tissue, or PBMCs (not recorded which). The receptor set was obtained from a human donor with low-grade glioma or glioblastoma, undergoing nonglioma brain surgery, or in good health (not recorded which).

This clonotype has only one observation. A much larger clone is a single base away; this may be a read error. This chain uses TRBV3-1 with TRBJ2-7, with a weak D call TRBD1 (6 bases). This CDR3 is 13 amino acids long. Germline loops: CDR1 LGHDT, CDR2 YNNKEL (reference sequence). This chain's CDR3 is CASSDGTIYGQYF. The CDR3 coding sequence is TGTGCCAGCAGCGACGGGACAATCTACGGGCAGTACTTC.

The V call is TRBV20-1, the J call TRBJ2-7; 13 positions agree with TRBD2. Germline V gene data show CDR1 as DFQATT and CDR2 as SNEGSKA (reference sequence). The junction had 7 bases not matched to a gene; V was cut back by 5 bases and J by 6 bases. This CDR3 has 14 residues. The chain's CDR3 is CSAPRTSGSLEQYF. CDR3 bases: TGCAGTGCTCCCCGGACTAGCGGGAGTCTCGAGCAGTACTTC.

Regarding this clonotype: This sequence may be a read error, since a much larger clone differs from it by one base. This sequence joins TRBV6-5 and TRBJ1-1, with no clear D. This CDR3 has 13 residues. Per the germline V gene, CDR1 is MNHEY and CDR2 is SVGAGI. The CDR3 reads CASSITENIEAFF. The CDR3 DNA reads as TGTGCCAGCAGCATCACAGAGAACATTGAAGCTTTCTTT.

A remark on this clonotype: This may be a read error, as it is one base from a much larger clone. The rearrangement uses TRBV12-3 or TRBV12-4 and TRBJ1-5; D gene ambiguous. Between the trimmed V and J ends, which lost 1 base and 5 bases, there was a span of 6 bases. The CDR3 consists of 13 residues. CDR3 region: CASSLGQDQPQHF. The CDR3 DNA is TGTGCCAGCAGTTTAGGTCAGGATCAGCCCCAGCATTTT.

V gene TRBV19 combines with J gene TRBJ2-3; a possible D gene is TRBD1 (6 bases). The germline gives CDR1 LNHDA, CDR2 SQIVND (reference sequence). The V end lost 6 bases, the J end lost 0 bases, and 10 bases lay between the germline ends. The CDR3 extends over 14 amino acids. CDR3 nucleotides: TGTGCCAGTAGCGAGGGGGACAGCACAGATACGCAGTATTTT. Translation: CASSEGDSTDTQYF.

On this clonotype itself: A much larger clone differs by one base, so this may be a read error. The V and J genes are TRBV3-1 and TRBJ1-1; D unresolved. Germline CDR1 is LGHDT and CDR2 is YNNKEL (reference sequence). The CDR3 spans 15 residues. CDR3 DNA sequence: TGTGCCAGCTCACCTCTGCCTAGAGGGAACAGTGAAGCTTTCTTT. The encoded protein is CASSPLPRGNSEAFF.

The chain recombines TRBV20-1 with TRBJ2-7; D is perhaps TRBD2 (5 bases). V was pared by 0 bases and J by 9 bases, with 15 bases between. The length of the CDR3 is 13 residues. CDR1 and CDR2 (germline): DFQATT, SNEGSKA (reference sequence). In DNA form, the CDR3 reads TGCAGTGCTAGAGATCGTGGGAGCTATATGCAGTACTTC. Its translation is CSARDRGSYMQYF.

CDR3: CDSSLGTVGAFF. The CDR3 bases are TGTGACAGTAGTCTTGGGACAGTGGGAGCTTTCTTT. The V gene is TRBV6-2 or TRBV6-3, the J gene TRBJ1-1; 7 bases align to TRBD1. CDR1 and CDR2 from the germline V gene are MNHEY and SVGEGT. This CDR3 contains 12 residues.

The chain uses TRBV28 and TRBJ2-4; D remains ambiguous. This CDR3 has 14 amino acids. CDR1 is MDHEN and CDR2 is SYDVKM in the germline V gene. V was shortened by 9 bases and J by 0 bases, with 12 bases between the two germline ends. The CDR3 DNA follows: TGTGCCAGGGGCCAATCGATAGCCAAAAACATTCAGTACTTC. Translating gives CARGQSIAKNIQYF.

There are a few counts of this clonotype. The chain links TRBV7-2 to TRBJ2-7; 12 bases fit TRBD2. CDR1 is SGHTA, CDR2 FQGNSA, per germline. The V gene end was trimmed by 4 bases and the J gene end by 2 bases; junction bases not matched to a gene: 12. The CDR3 extends over 18 amino acids. CDR3: CASSSRRGTSGQAYEQYF. CDR3 sequence (DNA): TGTGCCAGCAGCTCCCGCAGGGGGACTAGCGGGCAGGCCTACGAGCAGTACTTC.

Ten or more counts support this clonotype. V is TRBV19 and J is TRBJ1-1; D ambiguous. The CDR3 is 14 amino acids. V shed 6 bases and J shed 1 base, with 12 bases lying between them. CDR1 and CDR2 from the germline V gene are LNHDA and SQIVND (reference sequence). As DNA, the CDR3 is TGTGCCAGTAGAGCGGATAAGCCGAACACTGAAGCTTTCTTT. Translation: CASRADKPNTEAFF.

This clonotype was counted ten times or more. V usage is TRBV2 and J usage is TRBJ2-4, with 7 bases fitting TRBD1. The CDR3 contains 13 residues. CDR1 and CDR2 (germline): SNHLY, FYNNEI. V lost 6 bases, J lost 8 bases, and 7 bases stayed unmatched. For the CDR3, the DNA is TGTGCCAGCAGGTGGAACAGGGGAGACATTCAGTACTTC. Translated, it gives CASRWNRGDIQYF.

Details on this clonotype: A read error is possible here, since a much larger clone lies one base away. The chain is built from TRBV6-2 or TRBV6-3 and TRBJ2-1; D not certain. The DNA end is more similar to TRBJ2-7, so the J call may be wrong. The CDR3 extends over 15 amino acids. Per germline, CDR1 MNHEY and CDR2 SVGEGT. The CDR3 sequence is CAGSASRTGRYEQYF. CDR3 DNA sequence: TGTGCCGGCAGTGCCTCGCGGACCGGCCGTTACGAGCAGTACTTC.

With regard to this clonotype: Mismatch with germline at one junction end may stem from a read error. J is TRBJ2-1 and V is TRBV24-1, with TRBD2 matching 9 bases. The CDR3 covers 18 residues. Per the germline V gene, CDR1 is KGHDR and CDR2 is SFDVKD. This CDR3 reads CATSASLAGASSYNEKFF. The CDR3 DNA reads TGTGCCACCAGTGCCTCATTAGCGGGAGCGAGCTCCTACAATGAGAAGTTCTTC.

The chain employs TRBV28 and TRBJ1-2; 10 positions match TRBD1. Germline CDR1 and CDR2: MDHEN and SYDVKM. Unmatched junction bases numbered 10, after V lost 6 bases and J lost 6 bases. This CDR3 has 15 residues. The CDR3 DNA reads TGTGCCAGCAGCGTTCTTGGACAGGGGGAAAATGGCTACACCTTC. It encodes CASSVLGQGENGYTF.

Details on this clonotype: A read error is possible here, since a much larger clone lies one base away. The chain is built from TRBV6-6 and TRBJ1-3; maybe TRBD1 (5 bases). There are 15 residues in the CDR3. Germline assignment: CDR1 MNHNY and CDR2 SVGAGI (reference sequence). CDR3 DNA sequence: TGTGCCAGCAGTTCTCCCAGGGATAAAGGAACCACCATATATTTT. Translating it yields CASSSPRDKGTTIYF.

Remarks on this clonotype: This may stem from a read error, because a much larger clone lies one nucleotide away. The genes are TRBV7-2 and TRBJ2-1; the D call may be TRBD1 or TRBD2 (5 bases each). The CDR3 length is 15 residues. Per the germline V gene, CDR1 is SGHTA and CDR2 is FQGNSA. This CDR3 reads CASSPTPGGNNEQLF. The CDR3 region has the DNA TGTGCCAGCAGCCCCACCCCTGGGGGAAACAATGAGCAGCTCTTC.

There are many counts of this clonotype. The genes are TRBV5-1 and TRBJ2-4, with D possibly matching TRBD2 (6 bases). The CDR3 runs 14 residues. The germline V gene has CDR1 SGHRS and CDR2 YFSETQ. Deletions cut 4 bases from V and 0 bases from J, with 8 bases between. This chain's CDR3 is CASSRDLAKNIQYF. The CDR3 DNA sequence: TGCGCCAGCAGCAGGGACTTAGCCAAAAACATTCAGTACTTC. Full variable domain (outside the CDR3, taken from reference TRBV5-1 and TRBJ2-4): KAGVTQTPRYLIKTRGQQVTLSCSPISGHRSVSWYQQTPGQGLQFLFEYFSETQRNKGNFPGRFSGRQFSNSRSEMNVSTLELGDSALYLCASSRDLAKNIQYFGAGTRLSVL.

The J gene is TRBJ1-4, the V gene TRBV12-3 or TRBV12-4; D is ambiguous. The CDR3 consists of 13 residues. Trimming shortened V by 2 bases and J by 4 bases, and 5 bases separated the two germline ends. CDR3 loop: CASSLQLNEKLFF. DNA of the CDR3: TGTGCCAGCAGTTTACAGCTTAATGAAAAACTGTTTTTT.

This clonotype occurred a few times. A much larger clone is a single base away; this may be a read error. The chain uses TRBV10-2 and TRBJ2-7; D possibly corresponds to TRBD1 (6 bases). Per germline, CDR1 WSHSY and CDR2 SAAADI. This CDR3 is built from 11 residues. CDR3 sequence (DNA): TGCTCCAGCAAACAGGGCTACGAGCAGTACTTC. The encoded protein is CSSKQGYEQYF.